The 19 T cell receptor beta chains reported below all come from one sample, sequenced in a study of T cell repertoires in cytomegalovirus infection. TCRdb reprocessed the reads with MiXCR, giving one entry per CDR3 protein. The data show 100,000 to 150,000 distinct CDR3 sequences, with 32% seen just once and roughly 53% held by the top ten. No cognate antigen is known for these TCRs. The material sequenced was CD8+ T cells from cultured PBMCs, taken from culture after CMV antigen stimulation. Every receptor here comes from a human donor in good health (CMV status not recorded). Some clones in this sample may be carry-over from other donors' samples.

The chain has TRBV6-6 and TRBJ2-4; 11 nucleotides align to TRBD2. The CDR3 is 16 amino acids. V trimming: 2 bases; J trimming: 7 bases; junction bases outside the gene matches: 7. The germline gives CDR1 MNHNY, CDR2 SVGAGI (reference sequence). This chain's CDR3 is CASSYGLAGGLNIQYF. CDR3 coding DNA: TGTGCCAGCAGTTACGGGCTAGCGGGGGGCCTTAACATTCAGTACTTC.

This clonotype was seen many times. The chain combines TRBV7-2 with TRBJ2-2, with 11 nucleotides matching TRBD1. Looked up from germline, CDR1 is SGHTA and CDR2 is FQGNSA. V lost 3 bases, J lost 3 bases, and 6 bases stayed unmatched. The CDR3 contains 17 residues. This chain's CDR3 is CASSFTGTGGDTGELFF. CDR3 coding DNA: TGTGCCAGCAGCTTTACCGGGACAGGGGGTGACACCGGGGAGCTGTTTTTT.

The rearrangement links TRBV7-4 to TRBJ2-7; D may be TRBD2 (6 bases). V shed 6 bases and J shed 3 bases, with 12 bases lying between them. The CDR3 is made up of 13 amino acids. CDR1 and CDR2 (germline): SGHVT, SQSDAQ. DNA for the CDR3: TGTGCCAGCAGTCGGGACTCTTTCTACGAGCAGTACTTC. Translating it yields CASSRDSFYEQYF.

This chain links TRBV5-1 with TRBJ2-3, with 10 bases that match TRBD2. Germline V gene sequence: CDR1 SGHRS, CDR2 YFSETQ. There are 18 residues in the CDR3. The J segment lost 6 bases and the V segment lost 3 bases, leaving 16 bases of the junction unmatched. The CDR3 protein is CASSSYPPAGGQKDTQYF. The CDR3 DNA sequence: TGCGCCAGCAGCTCTTACCCACCAGCGGGGGGGCAGAAGGATACGCAGTATTTT.

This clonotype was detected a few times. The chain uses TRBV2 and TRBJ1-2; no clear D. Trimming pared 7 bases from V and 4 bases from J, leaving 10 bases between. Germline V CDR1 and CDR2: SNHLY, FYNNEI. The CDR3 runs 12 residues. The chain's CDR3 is CASNEGSYGYTF. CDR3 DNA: TGTGCCAGCAACGAGGGTTCCTATGGCTACACCTTC.

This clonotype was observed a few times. Here the CDR3 reads CASSDSRSSYNEQFF. The CDR3 DNA reads as TGTGCCAGCAGTGACTCGAGAAGCTCCTACAATGAGCAGTTCTTC. The chain carries TRBV6-4 and TRBJ2-1, with D unresolved. V gave up 0 bases and J gave up 0 bases, with 6 bases separating them. The germline V gene encodes CDR1 MRHNA and CDR2 SNTAGT. This CDR3 has 15 amino acids.

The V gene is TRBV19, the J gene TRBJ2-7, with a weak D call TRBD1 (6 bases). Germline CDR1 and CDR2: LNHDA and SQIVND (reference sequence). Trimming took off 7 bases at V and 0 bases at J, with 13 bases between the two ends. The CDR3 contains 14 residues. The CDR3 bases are TGTGCCAGTACTCCGACAGGTGCCTCCTACGAGCAGTACTTC. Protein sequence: CASTPTGASYEQYF.

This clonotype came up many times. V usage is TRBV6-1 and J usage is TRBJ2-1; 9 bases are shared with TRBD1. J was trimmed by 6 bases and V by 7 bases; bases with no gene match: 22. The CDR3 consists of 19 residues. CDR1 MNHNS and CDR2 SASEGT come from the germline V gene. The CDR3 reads CASKHRDRVGIGFINEQFF. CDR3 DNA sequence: TGTGCCAGCAAACACCGGGACAGGGTCGGAATTGGTTTCATCAATGAGCAGTTCTTC.

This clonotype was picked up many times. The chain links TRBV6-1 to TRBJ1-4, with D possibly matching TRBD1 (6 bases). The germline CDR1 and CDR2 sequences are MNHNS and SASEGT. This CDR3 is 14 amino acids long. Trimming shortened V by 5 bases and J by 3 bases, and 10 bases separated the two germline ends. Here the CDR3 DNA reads TGTGCCAGCAGTAACAGGGAAGCTAATGAAAAACTGTTTTTT. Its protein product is CASSNREANEKLFF.

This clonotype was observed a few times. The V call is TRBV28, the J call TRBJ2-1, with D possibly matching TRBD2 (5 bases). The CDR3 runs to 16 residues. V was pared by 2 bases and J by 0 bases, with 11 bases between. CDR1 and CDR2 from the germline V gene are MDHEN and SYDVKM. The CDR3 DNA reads TGTGCCAGCAGTTTAGGGCGGGCTTACTCCTACAATGAGCAGTTCTTC. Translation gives CASSLGRAYSYNEQFF.

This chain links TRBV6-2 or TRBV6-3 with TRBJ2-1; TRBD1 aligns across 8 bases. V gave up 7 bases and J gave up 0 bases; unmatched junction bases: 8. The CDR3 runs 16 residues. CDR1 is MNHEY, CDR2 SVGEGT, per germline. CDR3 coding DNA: TGTGCCAGCATCTCCGGGACAGGCAGCTCCTACAATGAGCAGTTCTTC. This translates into CASISGTGSSYNEQFF.

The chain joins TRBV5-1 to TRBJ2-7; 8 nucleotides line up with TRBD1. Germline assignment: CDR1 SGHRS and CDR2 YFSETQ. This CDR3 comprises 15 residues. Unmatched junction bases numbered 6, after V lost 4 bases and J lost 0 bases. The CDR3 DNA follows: TGCGCCAGCAGCGCAGGACAGGGATTCTCCTACGAGCAGTACTTC. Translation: CASSAGQGFSYEQYF. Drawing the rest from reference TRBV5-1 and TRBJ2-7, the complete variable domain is KAGVTQTPRYLIKTRGQQVTLSCSPISGHRSVSWYQQTPGQGLQFLFEYFSETQRNKGNFPGRFSGRQFSNSRSEMNVSTLELGDSALYLCASSAGQGFSYEQYFGPGTRLTVT.

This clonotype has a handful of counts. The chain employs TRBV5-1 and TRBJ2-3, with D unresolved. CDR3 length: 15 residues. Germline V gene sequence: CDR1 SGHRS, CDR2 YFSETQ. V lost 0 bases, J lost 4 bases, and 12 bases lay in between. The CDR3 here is CASSLDGPSADTQYF. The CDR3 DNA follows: TGCGCCAGCAGCTTGGATGGCCCCTCAGCAGATACGCAGTATTTT.

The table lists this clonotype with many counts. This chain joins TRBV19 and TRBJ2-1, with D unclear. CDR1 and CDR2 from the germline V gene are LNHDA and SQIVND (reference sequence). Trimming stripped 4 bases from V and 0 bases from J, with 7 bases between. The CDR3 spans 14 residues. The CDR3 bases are TGTGCCAGTAGTAAGTTCATCTCCTACAATGAGCAGTTCTTC. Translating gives CASSKFISYNEQFF.

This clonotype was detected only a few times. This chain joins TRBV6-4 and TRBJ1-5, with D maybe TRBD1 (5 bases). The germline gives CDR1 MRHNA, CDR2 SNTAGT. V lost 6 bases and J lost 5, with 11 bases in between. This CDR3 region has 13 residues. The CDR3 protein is CASSPWGDQPQHF. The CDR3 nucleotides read TGTGCCAGCAGCCCCTGGGGGGATCAGCCCCAGCATTTT.

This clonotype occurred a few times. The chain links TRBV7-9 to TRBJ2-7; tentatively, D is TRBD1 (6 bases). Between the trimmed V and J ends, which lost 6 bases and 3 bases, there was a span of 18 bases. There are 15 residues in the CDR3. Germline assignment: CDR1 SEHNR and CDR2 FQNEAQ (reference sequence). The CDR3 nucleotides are TGTGCCAGCAGTTCTACAGGGTACCCCCTCTACGAGCAGTACTTC. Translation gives CASSSTGYPLYEQYF. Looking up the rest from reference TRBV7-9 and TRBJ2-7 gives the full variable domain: DTGVSQNPRHKITKRGQNVTFRCDPISEHNRLYWYRQTLGQGPEFLTYFQNEAQLEKSRLLSDRFSAERPKGSFSTLEIQRTEQGDSAMYLCASSSTGYPLYEQYFGPGTRLTVT.

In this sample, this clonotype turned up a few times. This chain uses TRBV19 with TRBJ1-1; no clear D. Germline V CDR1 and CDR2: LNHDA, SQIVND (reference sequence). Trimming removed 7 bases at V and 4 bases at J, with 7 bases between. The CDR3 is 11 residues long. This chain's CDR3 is CASTRRTEAFF. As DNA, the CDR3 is TGTGCCAGTACAAGACGCACTGAAGCTTTCTTT.

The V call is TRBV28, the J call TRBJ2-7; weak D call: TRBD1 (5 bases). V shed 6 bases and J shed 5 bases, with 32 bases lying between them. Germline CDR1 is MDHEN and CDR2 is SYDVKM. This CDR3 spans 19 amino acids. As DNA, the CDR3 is TGTGCCAGCAGCTACCAGGGAATTGCGTACCGTAGTAGGGTTAACGAGCAGTACTTC. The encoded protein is CASSYQGIAYRSRVNEQYF.

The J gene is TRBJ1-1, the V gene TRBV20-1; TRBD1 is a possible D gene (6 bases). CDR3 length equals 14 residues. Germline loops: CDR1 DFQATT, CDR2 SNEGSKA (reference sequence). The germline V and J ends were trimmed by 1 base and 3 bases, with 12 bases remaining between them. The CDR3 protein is CSARARRGYTEAFF. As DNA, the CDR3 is TGCAGTGCTAGAGCGCGGAGGGGGTACACTGAAGCTTTCTTT.